The 9 T cell receptor beta chains given below trace back to one sample, sequenced in a study of cytomegalovirus exposure and HLA in healthy donors. The study ran its PCR with 60 Vbeta and 13 Jbeta primers. Assay used: immunoSEQ multiplex PCR; TCRdb lists only in-frame clones, some missing. The table records about 190,000 clones, about 85% of them present only once. Input material: PBMCs. The receptors were sampled from a woman aged 45-65 years in good health and CMV-seronegative.

V is TRBV5-1 and J is TRBJ2-5; 7 bases match TRBD2. The CDR3 loop spans 15 amino acids. The J segment lost 4 bases and the V segment lost 7 bases, leaving 13 bases of the junction unmatched. Germline V CDR1 and CDR2: SGHRS, YFSETQ. The CDR3 DNA sequence: TGCGCCAGCCGGATGAGGCCGGGGGGTCGAGAGACCCAGTACTTC. This translates into CASRMRPGGRETQYF. Variable domain in full (rest from reference TRBV5-1 and TRBJ2-5): KAGVTQTPRYLIKTRGQQVTLSCSPISGHRSVSWYQQTPGQGLQFLFEYFSETQRNKGNFPGRFSGRQFSNSRSEMNVSTLELGDSALYLCASRMRPGGRETQYFGPGTRLLVL.

V is TRBV5-1 and J is TRBJ2-1; no definite D call. There are 14 residues in the CDR3. V shed 0 bases and J shed 6 bases, with 10 bases lying between them. Germline V gene data show CDR1 as SGHRS and CDR2 as YFSETQ. This chain's CDR3 is CASSLVLAVNEQFF. CDR3 DNA: TGCGCCAGCAGCTTGGTCTTGGCGGTCAATGAGCAGTTCTTC.

V and J are TRBV5-1 and TRBJ2-1; D might be TRBD1 (6 bases). V dropped 4 bases and J dropped 5 bases, with 16 bases sitting between them. Germline V gene sequence: CDR1 SGHRS, CDR2 YFSETQ. The CDR3 length is 15 residues. Here the CDR3 DNA reads TGCGCCAGCAGCCCAAAAATAGGACAGCACAATGAGCAGTTCTTC. Amino acids: CASSPKIGQHNEQFF.

The chain employs TRBV9 and TRBJ1-5; no definite D call. Per the germline V gene, CDR1 is SGDLS and CDR2 is YYNGEE. There are 16 residues in the CDR3. Between the trimmed V and J ends, which lost 0 bases and 0 bases, there was a span of 10 bases. CDR3 loop: CASSVDPEDSNQPQHF. The CDR3 nucleotides are TGTGCCAGCAGCGTAGACCCCGAGGATAGCAATCAGCCCCAGCATTTT.

The chain has TRBV5-4 and TRBJ2-7; 10 bases fit TRBD2. Trimming removed 4 bases from V and 2 bases from J; junction bases left unmatched: 6. The germline V gene encodes CDR1 SGHNT and CDR2 YYREEE (reference sequence). This CDR3 contains 15 residues. The CDR3 sequence: CASSTGLAEPYEQYF. The CDR3 bases are TGTGCCAGCAGCACTGGACTAGCGGAACCCTACGAGCAGTACTTC.

This clone was found a few times. The V and J genes are TRBV28 and TRBJ1-2; the match to TRBD1 covers 7 bases. Germline CDR1 reads MDHEN; CDR2 reads SYDVKM. V lost 10 bases and J lost 2; bases outside the gene matches: 4. This CDR3 region has 12 residues. CDR3 region: CATEGANYGYTF. The CDR3 coding sequence is TGTGCCACCGAGGGGGCAAACTATGGCTACACCTTC.

This clone has just one count. The gene calls are TRBV9 and TRBJ2-3; D possibly corresponds to TRBD1 (6 bases). The CDR3 has 16 residues. Germline CDR1 and CDR2: SGDLS and YYNGEE. V was trimmed by 0 bases and J by 1 base, leaving 12 bases between them. The CDR3 sequence: CASSVDREARTDTQYF. The CDR3 DNA reads as TGTGCCAGCAGCGTAGACAGGGAAGCTCGCACAGATACGCAGTATTTT. The full variable domain, its missing parts supplied by reference TRBV9 and TRBJ2-3, is DSGVTQTPKHLITATGQRVTLRCSPRSGDLSVYWYQQSLDQGLQFLIQYYNGEERAKGNILERFSAQQFPDLHSELNLSSLELGDSALYFCASSVDREARTDTQYFGPGTRLTVL.

A note on this clone: Relative to the germline gene, one junction end is altered; a read error may explain this. J is TRBJ2-5 and V is TRBV19; weak D call: TRBD1 (5 bases). Germline CDR1 reads LNHDA; CDR2 reads SQIVND (reference sequence). There are 13 residues in the CDR3. CDR3 residues: CASGIAGKQTQYF. DNA of the CDR3: TGTGCCAGTGGTATCGCAGGGAAACAGACCCAGTACTTC.

This chain uses TRBV11-2 with TRBJ1-4; D is unresolved. Trimming left V 5 bases short and J 3 bases short, with 13 bases between. Germline V CDR1 and CDR2: SGHAT, FQNNGV. The CDR3 loop spans 15 amino acids. The CDR3 DNA is TGTGCCAGCAGCGCCTACGGGTCCCCTAATGAAAAACTGTTTTTT. Translating gives CASSAYGSPNEKLFF.